This T cell receptor beta chain was documented in a study of post-analysis software for immune sequencing data. In the study overall: Relapsing-remitting, secondary progressive and progressive-relapsing courses of multiple sclerosis were included. Study-wide findings and caveats: People with multiple sclerosis had a significantly lower normalized Chao1 diversity than controls did. With TRBV5-6, TRBV5-1 and TRBV20-1 included, about five TRBV segments were more frequent in patients than in controls.

Carried by the TCR beta cDNA libraries were unique molecular identifiers. The yield from roughly 1 to 10 million T cells was around 500,000 cDNA molecules in total. TCRdb called the PCR reads again in MiXCR, with one record for every CDR3 protein. The sample holds hundreds of thousands of distinct CDR3 sequences; roughly 38% are singletons and the top ten take roughly an eighth. The CDR3 loop spans 12 amino acids. Trimming pared 7 bases from V and 7 bases from J, leaving 11 bases between. CDR1 and CDR2 (germline): SGHVS, FQNEAQ. The sample holds a few counts of this clonotype. Its antigen is currently unknown.

Material for sequencing was blood. The TCR originated in a girl under 18 with multiple sclerosis. The chain joins TRBV7-8 to TRBJ2-1; D might be TRBD2 (6 bases). DNA for the CDR3: TGTGCCAGCACCCATGGGGGGAATGAGCAGTTCTTC. Translated: CASTHGGNEQFF.